These 26 T cell receptor beta chains came from one sample sequenced in a study of early T cells in non-severe SARS-CoV-2 infection. Each CDR3 protein gets one entry after TCRdb re-called the 5' RACE reads with MiXCR. This sample has some 71,000 distinct CDR3 sequences, with over 8% found just once. The source material was whole blood, sampled at baseline. These receptors all come from an adult who was a healthcare worker with PCR-confirmed SARS-CoV-2 infection or an uninfected control (not recorded which).

There are many counts of this clonotype. This chain joins TRBV5-5 and TRBJ2-7, with 13 bases aligning to TRBD2. V shed 3 bases and J 3 bases; nucleotides not matched to a gene: 0. From germline, CDR1 is SGHKS and CDR2 YYEKEE (reference sequence). This CDR3 has 14 residues. The CDR3 is CASSWTSGSYEQYF. CDR3 in DNA: TGTGCCAGCAGCTGGACTAGCGGGAGCTACGAGCAGTACTTC.

V usage is TRBV12-3 or TRBV12-4 and J usage is TRBJ2-3; D remains ambiguous. The V and J ends lost 7 bases and 3 bases respectively, with 8 bases between them. There are 12 residues in the CDR3. The CDR3 region is CASNKDTDTQYF. CDR3 nucleotide sequence: TGTGCCAGCAACAAGGATACAGATACGCAGTATTTT.

This clonotype has a count of ten or more. The chain recombines TRBV20-1 with TRBJ2-3; 10 bases map to TRBD2. V dropped 6 bases and J dropped 3; count of bases not matched to a gene: 9. Germline CDR1 is DFQATT and CDR2 is SNEGSKA (reference sequence). The CDR3 totals 15 residues. Here the CDR3 reads CSATRTSGTTDTQYF. CDR3 DNA: TGCAGTGCCACCCGGACTAGCGGTACGACAGATACGCAGTATTTT.

This clonotype was seen only a few times. The germline gene is not matched at one end of the junction; a read error may be the cause. The genes are TRBV7-2 and TRBJ2-7; D could derive from TRBD1 or TRBD2 (5 bases each). The CDR3 loop spans 12 amino acids. CDR1 and CDR2 from the germline V gene are SGHTA and FQGNSA. The CDR3 is CASSYRSGTIFF. Written as DNA, the CDR3 is TGTGCCAGCAGCTATAGATCCGGGACCATCTTCTTC.

The table lists this clonotype with many counts. The chain uses TRBV10-3 and TRBJ1-2; D is undetermined. CDR3 length equals 12 residues. Per germline, CDR1 ENHRY and CDR2 SYGVKD. V was cut by 5 bases and J by 7 bases, with 11 bases left in between. CDR3 nucleotide sequence: TGTGCCATCAGTCCCTCGGTCTCTGGCTACACCTTC. This codes for CAISPSVSGYTF.

Ten or more counts support this clonotype. The V gene is TRBV20-1, the J gene TRBJ2-7; 9 bases are a match to TRBD1. Germline V gives CDR1 DFQATT, CDR2 SNEGSKA (reference sequence). The length of the CDR3 is 14 residues. With 3 bases clipped from V and 10 bases from J, the junction kept 13 bases outside the gene matches. The CDR3 region has the DNA TGCAGTGCTAGCGGGACAGGGTTATTGGTGGAACAGTACTTC. This gives the protein CSASGTGLLVEQYF.

This clonotype was seen more than once but under ten times. As DNA, the CDR3 is TGTGCCAGCAGTGAATTAGGGACTAGCATTAATGAGCAGTTCTTC. Its translation: CASSELGTSINEQFF. V gene TRBV2 combines with J gene TRBJ2-1, with 9 nucleotides matching TRBD2. Trimming removed 2 bases from V and 7 bases from J; junction bases left unmatched: 6. Germline assignment: CDR1 SNHLY and CDR2 FYNNEI. This CDR3 region has 15 residues.

This clonotype was seen only once. V gene TRBV20-1 combines with J gene TRBJ2-4; D is uncertain. The V and J ends lost 0 bases and 5 bases respectively, with 8 bases between them. Germline values: CDR1 DFQATT, CDR2 SNEGSKA (reference sequence). This CDR3 comprises 13 residues. The CDR3 region has the DNA TGCAGTGCTAGAGAGGAAACCGAAAACATTCAGTACTTC. The encoded protein is CSAREETENIQYF.

This clonotype was recorded many times. This chain connects TRBV28 to TRBJ2-2, with D hard to call. CDR3 length equals 15 residues. The V gene lost 0 bases and the J gene lost 2 bases, with 7 bases spanning the gap. Looked up from germline, CDR1 is MDHEN and CDR2 is SYDVKM. The CDR3 loop reads CASSLWMENTGELFF. The DNA of the CDR3 is TGTGCCAGCAGTTTATGGATGGAAAACACCGGGGAGCTGTTTTTT.

The chain carries TRBV7-2 and TRBJ2-2; D not resolved. The germline V gene encodes CDR1 SGHTA and CDR2 FQGNSA. Trimming removed 3 bases from V and 7 bases from J, with 15 bases in between. This CDR3 contains 15 residues. CDR3 amino acids: CASSFIIGNVGELFF. The DNA of the CDR3 is TGTGCCAGCAGCTTTATAATAGGGAACGTCGGGGAGCTGTTTTTT.

The V call is TRBV5-8, the J call TRBJ2-7; D ambiguous. Trimming pared 1 base from V and 2 bases from J, leaving 13 bases between. The CDR3 length is 15 residues. Germline values: CDR1 SGHTS, CDR2 YDEGEE. The CDR3 sequence: CASSLFDKATYEQYF. The DNA of the CDR3 is TGTGCCAGCAGCTTGTTTGATAAGGCGACCTACGAGCAGTACTTC.

This clonotype was observed a few times. The chain recombines TRBV12-3 or TRBV12-4 with TRBJ1-1; 10 bases align to TRBD1. Trimming removed 1 base from V and 4 bases from J; junction bases left unmatched: 0. The CDR3 extends over 14 amino acids. Here the CDR3 DNA reads TGTGCCAGCAGTTTAGGGACAGGGGGCACTGAAGCTTTCTTT. This codes for CASSLGTGGTEAFF.

The CDR3 DNA is TGTGCCAGCAGTGATCTAGTTGAGCAGTTCTTC. The encoded protein is CASSDLVEQFF. The V gene is TRBV27, the J gene TRBJ2-1; no clear D. Germline V gene lookup returns CDR1 MNHEY and CDR2 SMNVEV (reference sequence). V was cut by 5 bases and J by 9 bases, with 8 bases left in between. The length of the CDR3 is 11 residues.

This clonotype was seen repeatedly, ten times or more. The chain recombines TRBV15 with TRBJ2-7; 7 bases line up with TRBD2. This CDR3 comprises 13 residues. Germline V gene lookup returns CDR1 LNHNV and CDR2 YYDKDF (reference sequence). J lost 6 bases, V lost 5 bases, and 7 bases had no gene match. CDR3 sequence (DNA): TGTGCCACCAGCGGGACCCGCGGGGGCGAGCAGTACTTC. Translating gives CATSGTRGGEQYF.

The table lists this clonotype with a few counts. The J gene is TRBJ2-1, the V gene TRBV6-1; possibly TRBD2 for D (5 bases). Germline V gene lookup returns CDR1 MNHNS and CDR2 SASEGT. CDR3 size: 15 residues. Trimming removed 3 bases at V and 8 bases at J, with 17 bases between. CDR3 sequence reads: CASSDRRQTPYEQFF. CDR3 DNA: TGTGCCAGCAGTGATCGGAGGCAGACCCCTTATGAGCAGTTCTTC.

The genes are TRBV28 and TRBJ1-2; 8 bases map to TRBD1. In germline, CDR1 is MDHEN, CDR2 SYDVKM. The CDR3 has 14 residues. V trimming: 5 bases; J trimming: 5 bases; junction bases outside the gene matches: 7. The CDR3 sequence: CASSPHDRGYGYTF. CDR3 sequence (DNA): TGTGCCAGCAGTCCCCACGACAGGGGTTATGGCTACACCTTC.

The chain uses TRBV5-1 and TRBJ2-3; 8 bases map to TRBD1. The CDR3 runs 14 residues. Germline V gene sequence: CDR1 SGHRS, CDR2 YFSETQ. The ends lost 4 bases at V and 5 bases at J; junction bases unmatched: 6. The CDR3 reads CASSKGQGGDTQYF. The CDR3 DNA reads as TGCGCCAGCAGCAAAGGACAGGGAGGAGATACGCAGTATTTT.

This clonotype has at least ten counts. The chain's CDR3 is CASTSRPPREETQYF. The CDR3 DNA reads TGTGCCAGCACAAGTAGACCACCTAGGGAGGAGACCCAGTACTTC. The V and J genes are TRBV11-3 and TRBJ2-5; D possibly corresponds to TRBD2 (5 bases). V lost 7 bases and J lost 5, with 20 bases in between. The CDR3 covers 15 residues. CDR1 and CDR2 (germline): SGHNT, YENEEA.

The table lists this clonotype with a few counts. The CDR3 sequence is CSGATSGRAYEQYF. The CDR3 region has the DNA TGCAGTGGAGCGACTAGCGGGAGAGCCTACGAGCAGTACTTC. The V gene is TRBV20-1, the J gene TRBJ2-7; 12 nucleotides match TRBD2. J gave up 2 bases and V 7 bases, and 6 bases lay outside the gene matches. The CDR3 is 14 residues long. Germline CDR1 and CDR2: DFQATT and SNEGSKA (reference sequence).

This clonotype was found a few times. The chain recombines TRBV4-1 with TRBJ2-7; D is undetermined. The CDR3 is 14 residues long. Trimming removed 1 base at V and 0 bases at J, with 7 bases between. Germline CDR1 reads MGHRA; CDR2 reads YSYEKL. CDR3 DNA: TGCGCCAGCAGCCAAGGCAGAAGCTCCTACGAGCAGTACTTC. It is translated as CASSQGRSSYEQYF.

In its sample, this clonotype was seen a few times. The gene calls are TRBV7-9 and TRBJ2-7, with TRBD2 identical over 12 bases. Germline V lookup: CDR1 SEHNR, CDR2 FQNEAQ (reference sequence). There are 16 residues in the CDR3. After removal of 3 bases from V and 2 bases from J, the junction contained 5 bases not matched to a gene. The chain's CDR3 is CASSFGLAGGPYEQYF. In DNA form, the CDR3 reads TGTGCCAGCAGCTTCGGGCTAGCGGGAGGGCCCTACGAGCAGTACTTC.

The V gene is TRBV7-2, the J gene TRBJ1-2, with D maybe TRBD1 (5 bases). CDR1 SGHTA and CDR2 FQGNSA come from the germline V gene. V was cut by 5 bases and J by 4 bases, with 11 bases left in between. There are 13 residues in the CDR3. This chain's CDR3 is CASSTTDAYGYTF. Here the CDR3 DNA reads TGTGCCAGCAGCACGACAGATGCCTATGGCTACACCTTC.

In the case of this clonotype: This may be a read error: a much more frequent sequence differs by one nucleotide. The rearrangement links TRBV7-3 to TRBJ2-2; no firm D call. The germline V gene has CDR1 SGHTA and CDR2 FQGTGA. Between the trimmed V and J ends, which lost 5 bases and 7 bases, there was a span of 14 bases. The CDR3 spans 14 residues. This chain's CDR3 is CASSVQLNGGELFF. In DNA form, the CDR3 reads TGTGCCAGCAGCGTCCAATTGAACGGCGGGGAGCTGTTTTTT.

The chain employs TRBV4-2 and TRBJ1-2; D might be TRBD1 (5 bases). Trimming stripped 1 base from V and 2 bases from J, with 8 bases between. The CDR3 has 14 residues. The germline gives CDR1 LGHNA, CDR2 YNFKEQ. The CDR3 nucleotides read TGTGCCAGCAGCCAAGTAGGGGCGAACTATGGCTACACCTTC. Translation gives CASSQVGANYGYTF.

In this sample, this clonotype turned up many times. This rearrangement joins TRBV29-1 to TRBJ2-3, with 7 bases matching TRBD2. Germline V lookup: CDR1 SQVTM, CDR2 ANQGSEA. CDR3 length: 14 amino acids. V dropped 8 bases and J dropped 2; count of bases not matched to a gene: 10. CDR3 DNA sequence: TGCAGCTTAGGACTAGGGGTGGCCACAGATACGCAGTATTTT. Its protein product is CSLGLGVATDTQYF.

The V and J genes are TRBV20-1 and TRBJ1-1; TRBD1 matches at 9 bases. The CDR3 extends over 13 amino acids. The V gene's germline CDR1 is DFQATT and CDR2 SNEGSKA (reference sequence). After removal of 6 bases from V and 10 bases from J, the junction contained 12 bases not matched to a gene. CDR3 region: CSADGQGSSLAFF. In DNA, the CDR3 is TGCAGTGCAGATGGACAGGGGAGTAGTCTAGCTTTCTTT.